This TCR beta chain is drawn from a study of shared clonotypes between healthy human individuals. In this sample, this clone turned up a few times. The antigen remains undetermined. Deep-level settings were used for running the assay. The protocol was immunoSEQ multiplex PCR, while the TCRdb copy is restricted to in-frame clones and leaves out a portion. The sample contains roughly 1,100,000 clones, around 76% of which appear only once. Overall study results and limits: Naive CD4 clonotypes were shared across several donors at 4.5% to 6.5%.

Germline-derived CDR1 and CDR2 are MDHEN and SYDVKM. There are 11 residues in the CDR3. Trimming cost V 7 bases and J 14 bases, with 17 bases left between them. V and J are TRBV28 and TRBJ1-2; D is possibly TRBD1 (5 bases). Sequences were obtained from memory CD4+ T cells sorted from blood. The subset was: CD45RA-negative fraction. The receptor was isolated from a man aged 18 to 30 in good health. The CDR3 nucleotides are TGTGCCAGCAATGGGGGTCCCACGTCTACCTTC. This gives the protein CASNGGPTSTF.